The clone carrying this T cell receptor (beta chain) was seen more than once but under ten times. The TCRbeta library was prepared with unique molecular identifiers. TCRdb reprocessed the PCR reads with MiXCR, giving one entry per CDR3 protein. Altogether almost 500,000 distinct CDR3 sequences are present, around an eighth being singletons, with the ten largest covering under 7%. The entry originates in a study of T-cell reconstitution after alpha-beta-depleted transplantation in children. The clonotype was recovered from a human donor who donated a stem cell graft to a child with combined immunodeficiency. The material was PBMCs from the stem cell graft donor, obtained from the stem cell graft.

CDR3 bases: TGTGCCAGCAGTCGACCCGGGGGGAATCAGCCCCAGCATTTT. This sequence encodes CASSRPGGNQPQHF. This chain connects TRBV6-1 to TRBJ1-5, with D perhaps matching TRBD1 (5 bases). Trimming took off 5 bases at V and 4 bases at J, with 12 bases between the two ends. CDR1 and CDR2 (germline): MNHNS, SASEGT. The CDR3 is 14 amino acids.